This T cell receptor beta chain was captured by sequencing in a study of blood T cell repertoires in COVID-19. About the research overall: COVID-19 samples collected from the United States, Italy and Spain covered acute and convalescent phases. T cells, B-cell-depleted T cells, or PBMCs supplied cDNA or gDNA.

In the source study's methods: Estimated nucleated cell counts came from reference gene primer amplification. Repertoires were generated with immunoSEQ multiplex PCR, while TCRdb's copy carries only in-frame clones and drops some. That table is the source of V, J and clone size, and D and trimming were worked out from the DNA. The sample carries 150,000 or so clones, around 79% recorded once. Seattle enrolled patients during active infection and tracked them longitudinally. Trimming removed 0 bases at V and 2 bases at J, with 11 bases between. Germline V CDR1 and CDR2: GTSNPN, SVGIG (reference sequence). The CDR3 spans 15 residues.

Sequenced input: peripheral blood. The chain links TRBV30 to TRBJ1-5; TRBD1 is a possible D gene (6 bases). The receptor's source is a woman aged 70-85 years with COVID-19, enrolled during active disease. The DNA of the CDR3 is TGTGCCTGGAGTGTAGGGGGGGCGGGCAATCAGCCCCAGCATTTT. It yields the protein CAWSVGGAGNQPQHF.